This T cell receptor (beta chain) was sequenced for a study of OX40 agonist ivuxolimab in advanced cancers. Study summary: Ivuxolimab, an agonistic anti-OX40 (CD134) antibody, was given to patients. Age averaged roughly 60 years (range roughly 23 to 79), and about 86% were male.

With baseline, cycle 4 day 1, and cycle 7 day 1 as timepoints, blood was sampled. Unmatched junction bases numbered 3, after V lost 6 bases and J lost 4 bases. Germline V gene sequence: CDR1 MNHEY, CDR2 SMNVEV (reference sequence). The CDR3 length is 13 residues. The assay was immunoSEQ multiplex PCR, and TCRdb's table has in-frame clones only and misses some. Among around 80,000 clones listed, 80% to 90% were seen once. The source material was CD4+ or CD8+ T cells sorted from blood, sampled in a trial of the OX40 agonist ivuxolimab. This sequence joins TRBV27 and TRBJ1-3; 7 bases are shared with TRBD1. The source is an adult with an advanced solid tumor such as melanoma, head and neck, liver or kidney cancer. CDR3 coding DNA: TGTGCCAGCAGCCAGGACAGGGGAAACACCATATATTTT. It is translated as CASSQDRGNTIYF.